This T cell receptor beta chain was found in a study of T cells after somatic rescue of genetic block. In germline, CDR1 is SGHVS, CDR2 FNYEAQ. Unmatched junction bases numbered 4, after V lost 4 bases and J lost 0 bases. The CDR3 sequence is 17 residues long. Using immunoSEQ multiplex PCR, the repertoire was profiled, and TCRdb retains in-frame clones only, with some absent. The sample yields roughly 51,000 clones, 90% to 96% seen once. This chain joins TRBV7-6 and TRBJ2-1; TRBD2 matches 12 bases. Sequencing used peripheral blood mononuclear cells (PBMCs). The sequence derives from a child under two years old. The CDR3 here is CASSSGLAGPSYNEQFF. The CDR3 nucleotides read TGTGCCAGCAGCTCGGGACTAGCGGGCCCCTCCTACAATGAGCAGTTCTTC. The full variable domain, in which reference TRBV7-6 and TRBJ2-1 provide the parts outside the CDR3, is GAGVSQSPRYKVTKRGQDVALRCDPISGHVSLYWYRQALGQGPEFLTYFNYEAQQDKSGLPNDRFSAERPEGSISTLTIQRTEQRDSAMYRCASSSGLAGPSYNEQFFGPGTRLTVL.